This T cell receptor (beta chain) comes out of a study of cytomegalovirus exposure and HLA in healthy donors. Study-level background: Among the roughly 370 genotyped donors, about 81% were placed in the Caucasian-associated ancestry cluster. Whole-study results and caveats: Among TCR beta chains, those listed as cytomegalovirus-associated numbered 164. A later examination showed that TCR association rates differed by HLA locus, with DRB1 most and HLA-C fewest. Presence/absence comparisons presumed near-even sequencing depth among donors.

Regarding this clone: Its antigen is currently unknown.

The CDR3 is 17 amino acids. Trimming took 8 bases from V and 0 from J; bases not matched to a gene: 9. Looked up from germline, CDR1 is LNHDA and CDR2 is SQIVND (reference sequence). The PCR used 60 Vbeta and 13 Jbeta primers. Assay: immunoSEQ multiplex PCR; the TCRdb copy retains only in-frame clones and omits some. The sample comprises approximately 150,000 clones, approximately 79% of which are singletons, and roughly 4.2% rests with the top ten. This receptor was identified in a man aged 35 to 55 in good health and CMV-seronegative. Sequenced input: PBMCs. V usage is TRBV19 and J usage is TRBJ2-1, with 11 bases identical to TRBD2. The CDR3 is CASGATSGASSYNEQFF. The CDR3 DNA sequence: TGTGCCAGTGGGGCGACTAGCGGGGCTAGCTCCTACAATGAGCAGTTCTTC.